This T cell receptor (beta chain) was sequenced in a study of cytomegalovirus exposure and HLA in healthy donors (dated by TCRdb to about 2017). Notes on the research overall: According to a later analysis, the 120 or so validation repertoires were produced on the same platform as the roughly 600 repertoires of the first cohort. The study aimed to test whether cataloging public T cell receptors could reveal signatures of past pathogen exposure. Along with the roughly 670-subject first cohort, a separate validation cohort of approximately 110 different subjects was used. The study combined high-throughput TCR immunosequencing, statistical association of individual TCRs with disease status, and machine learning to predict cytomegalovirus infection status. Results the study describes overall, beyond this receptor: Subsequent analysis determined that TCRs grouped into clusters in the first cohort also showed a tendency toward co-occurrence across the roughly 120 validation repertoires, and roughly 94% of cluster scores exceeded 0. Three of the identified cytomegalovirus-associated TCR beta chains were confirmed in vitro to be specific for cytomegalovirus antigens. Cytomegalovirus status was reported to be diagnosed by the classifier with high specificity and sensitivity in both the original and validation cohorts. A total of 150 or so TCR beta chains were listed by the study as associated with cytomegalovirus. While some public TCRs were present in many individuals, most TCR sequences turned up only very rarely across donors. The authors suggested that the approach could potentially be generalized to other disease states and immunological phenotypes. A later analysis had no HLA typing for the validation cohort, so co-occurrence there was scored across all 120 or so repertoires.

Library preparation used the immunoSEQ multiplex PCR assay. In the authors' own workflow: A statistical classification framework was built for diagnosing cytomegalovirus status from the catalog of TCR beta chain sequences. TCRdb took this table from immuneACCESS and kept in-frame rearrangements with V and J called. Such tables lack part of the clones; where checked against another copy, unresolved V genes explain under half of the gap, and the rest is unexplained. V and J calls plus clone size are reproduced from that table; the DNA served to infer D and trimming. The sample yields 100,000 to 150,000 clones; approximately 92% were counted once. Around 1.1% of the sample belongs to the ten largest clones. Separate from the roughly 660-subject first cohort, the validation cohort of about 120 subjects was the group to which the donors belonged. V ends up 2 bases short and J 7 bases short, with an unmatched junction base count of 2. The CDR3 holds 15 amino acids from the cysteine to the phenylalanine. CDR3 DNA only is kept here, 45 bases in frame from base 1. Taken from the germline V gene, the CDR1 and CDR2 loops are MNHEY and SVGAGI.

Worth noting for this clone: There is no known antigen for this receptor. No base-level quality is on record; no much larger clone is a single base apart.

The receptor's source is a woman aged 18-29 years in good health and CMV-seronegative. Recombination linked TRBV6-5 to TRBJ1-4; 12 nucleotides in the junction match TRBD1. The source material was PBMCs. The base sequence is TGTGCCAGCAGTTACACGGGACAGGGGGCTGAAAAACTGTTTTTT. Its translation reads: CASSYTGQGAEKLFF.